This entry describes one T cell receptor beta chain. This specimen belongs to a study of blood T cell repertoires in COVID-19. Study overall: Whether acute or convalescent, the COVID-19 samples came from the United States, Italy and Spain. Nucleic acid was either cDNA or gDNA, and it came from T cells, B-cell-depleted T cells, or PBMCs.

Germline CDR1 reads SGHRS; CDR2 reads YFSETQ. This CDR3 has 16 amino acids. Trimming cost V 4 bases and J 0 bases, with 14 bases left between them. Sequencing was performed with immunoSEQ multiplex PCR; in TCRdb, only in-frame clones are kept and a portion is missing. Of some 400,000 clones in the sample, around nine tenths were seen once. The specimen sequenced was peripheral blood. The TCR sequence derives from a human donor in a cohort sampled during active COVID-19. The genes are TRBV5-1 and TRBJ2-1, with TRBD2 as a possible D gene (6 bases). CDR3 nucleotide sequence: TGCGCCAGCAGCGGAAGGGACTTTAGCTCCTACAATGAGCAGTTCTTC. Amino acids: CASSGRDFSSYNEQFF.